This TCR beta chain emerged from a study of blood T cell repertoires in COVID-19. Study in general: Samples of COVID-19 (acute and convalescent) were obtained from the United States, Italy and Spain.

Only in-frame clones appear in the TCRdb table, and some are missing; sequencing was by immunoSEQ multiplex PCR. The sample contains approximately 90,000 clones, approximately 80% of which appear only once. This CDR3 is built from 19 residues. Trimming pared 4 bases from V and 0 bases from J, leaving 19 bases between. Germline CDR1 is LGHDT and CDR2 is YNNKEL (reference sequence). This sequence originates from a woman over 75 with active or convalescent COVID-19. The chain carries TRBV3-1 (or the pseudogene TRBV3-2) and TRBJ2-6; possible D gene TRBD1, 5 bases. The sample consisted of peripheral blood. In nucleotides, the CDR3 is TGTGCCAGCAGCCGTCGCAAGGGGAAGGGGCCCTCTGGGGCCAACGTCCTGACTTTC. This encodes CASSRRKGKGPSGANVLTF.